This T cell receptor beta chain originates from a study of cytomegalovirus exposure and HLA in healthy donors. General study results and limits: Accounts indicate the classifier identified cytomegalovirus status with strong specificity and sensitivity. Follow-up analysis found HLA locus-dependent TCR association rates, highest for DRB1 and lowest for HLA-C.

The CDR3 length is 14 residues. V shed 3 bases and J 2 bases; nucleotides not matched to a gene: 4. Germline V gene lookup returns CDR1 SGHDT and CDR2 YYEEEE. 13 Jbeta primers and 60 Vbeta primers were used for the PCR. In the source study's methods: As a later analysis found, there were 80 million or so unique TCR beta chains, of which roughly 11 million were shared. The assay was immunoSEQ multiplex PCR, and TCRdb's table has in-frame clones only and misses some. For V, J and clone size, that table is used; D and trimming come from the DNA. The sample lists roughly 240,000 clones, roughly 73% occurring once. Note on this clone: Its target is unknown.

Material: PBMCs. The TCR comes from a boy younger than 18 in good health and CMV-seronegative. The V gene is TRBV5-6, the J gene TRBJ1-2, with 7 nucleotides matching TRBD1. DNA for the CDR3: TGTGCCAGCAGCTCTAGGGGACAGAACTATGGCTACACCTTC. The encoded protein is CASSSRGQNYGYTF. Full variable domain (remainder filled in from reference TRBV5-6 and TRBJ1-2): DAGVTQSPTHLIKTRGQQVTLRCSPKSGHDTVSWYQQALGQGPQFIFQYYEEEERQRGNFPDRFSGHQFPNYSSELNVNALLLGDSALYLCASSSRGQNYGYTFGSGTRLTVV.